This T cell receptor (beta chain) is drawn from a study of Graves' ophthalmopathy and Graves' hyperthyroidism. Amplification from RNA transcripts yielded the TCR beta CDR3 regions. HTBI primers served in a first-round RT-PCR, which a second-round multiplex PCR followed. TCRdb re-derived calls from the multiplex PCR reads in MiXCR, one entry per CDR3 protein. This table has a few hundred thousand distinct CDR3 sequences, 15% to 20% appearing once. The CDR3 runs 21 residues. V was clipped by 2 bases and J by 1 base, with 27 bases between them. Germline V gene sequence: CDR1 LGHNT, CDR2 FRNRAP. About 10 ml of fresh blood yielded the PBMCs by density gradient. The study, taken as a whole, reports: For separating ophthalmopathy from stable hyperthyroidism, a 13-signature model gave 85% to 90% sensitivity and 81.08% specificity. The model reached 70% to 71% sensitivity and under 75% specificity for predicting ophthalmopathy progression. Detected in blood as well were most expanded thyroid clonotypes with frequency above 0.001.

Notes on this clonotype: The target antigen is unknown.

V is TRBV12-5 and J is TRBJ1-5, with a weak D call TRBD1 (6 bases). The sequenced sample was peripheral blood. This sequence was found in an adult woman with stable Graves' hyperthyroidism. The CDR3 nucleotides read TGTGCTAGTGGTTTGTTAACTAGGGACAACTGGCCCCTTGGCAGCAATCAGCCCCAGCATTTT. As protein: CASGLLTRDNWPLGSNQPQHF.